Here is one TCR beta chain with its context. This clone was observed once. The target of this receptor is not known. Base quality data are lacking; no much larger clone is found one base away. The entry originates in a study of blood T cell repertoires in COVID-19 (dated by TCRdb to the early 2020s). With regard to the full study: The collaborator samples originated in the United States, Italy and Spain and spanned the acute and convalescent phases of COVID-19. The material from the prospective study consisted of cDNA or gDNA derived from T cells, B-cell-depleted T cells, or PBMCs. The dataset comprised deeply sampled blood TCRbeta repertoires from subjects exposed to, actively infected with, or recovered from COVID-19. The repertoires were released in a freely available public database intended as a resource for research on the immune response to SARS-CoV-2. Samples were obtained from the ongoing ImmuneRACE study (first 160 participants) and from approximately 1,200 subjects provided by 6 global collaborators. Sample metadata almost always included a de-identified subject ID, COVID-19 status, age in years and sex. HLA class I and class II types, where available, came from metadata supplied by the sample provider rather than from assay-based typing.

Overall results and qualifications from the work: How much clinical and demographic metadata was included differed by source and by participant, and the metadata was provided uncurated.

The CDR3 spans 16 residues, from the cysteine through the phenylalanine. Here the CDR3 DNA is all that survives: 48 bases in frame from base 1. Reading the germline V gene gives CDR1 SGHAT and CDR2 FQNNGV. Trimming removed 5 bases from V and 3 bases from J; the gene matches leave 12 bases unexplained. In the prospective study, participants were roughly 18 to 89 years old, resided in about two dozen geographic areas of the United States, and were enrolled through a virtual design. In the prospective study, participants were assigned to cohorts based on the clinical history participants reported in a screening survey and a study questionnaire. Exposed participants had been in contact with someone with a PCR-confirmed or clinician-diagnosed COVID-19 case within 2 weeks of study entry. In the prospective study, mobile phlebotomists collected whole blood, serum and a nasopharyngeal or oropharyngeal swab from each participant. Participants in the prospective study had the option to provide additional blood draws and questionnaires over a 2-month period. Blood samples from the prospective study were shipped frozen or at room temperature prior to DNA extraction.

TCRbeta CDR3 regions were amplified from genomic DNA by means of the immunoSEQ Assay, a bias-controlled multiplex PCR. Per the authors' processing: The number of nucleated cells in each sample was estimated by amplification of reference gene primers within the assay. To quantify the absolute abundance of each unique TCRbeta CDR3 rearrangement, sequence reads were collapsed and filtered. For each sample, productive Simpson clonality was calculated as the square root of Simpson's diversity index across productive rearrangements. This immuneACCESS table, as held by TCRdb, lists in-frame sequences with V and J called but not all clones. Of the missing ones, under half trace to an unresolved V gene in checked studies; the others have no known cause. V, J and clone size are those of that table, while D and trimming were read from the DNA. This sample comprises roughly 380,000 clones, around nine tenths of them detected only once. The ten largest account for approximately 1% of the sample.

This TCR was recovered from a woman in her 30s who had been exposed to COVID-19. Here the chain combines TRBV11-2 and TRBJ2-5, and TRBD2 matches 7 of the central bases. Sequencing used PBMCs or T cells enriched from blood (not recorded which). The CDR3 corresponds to CASSLNPALAEETQYF. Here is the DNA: TGTGCCAGCAGCCTTAACCCGGCCCTAGCGGAAGAGACCCAGTACTTC.